What follows are 27 T cell receptor beta chains derived from one specimen sequenced in a study of early T cells in non-severe SARS-CoV-2 infection. TCRdb reprocessed the 5' RACE reads with MiXCR, giving one entry per CDR3 protein. The sample holds around 30,000 distinct CDR3 sequences; about 10% are singletons and the top ten take roughly an eighth. The sample was whole blood. The receptors were sampled from an adult who was a healthcare worker with PCR-confirmed SARS-CoV-2 infection or an uninfected control (not recorded which).

Many counts were recorded for this clonotype. The chain employs TRBV30 and TRBJ1-5; TRBD1 is a possible D gene (5 bases). This CDR3 has 12 residues. Germline CDR1 GTSNPN, CDR2 SVGIG (reference sequence). V was cut by 3 bases and J by 7 bases, with 10 bases left in between. CDR3: CAWSPKGQPQHF. The CDR3 bases are TGTGCCTGGAGCCCAAAGGGGCAGCCCCAGCATTTT.

This clonotype was observed a few times. This chain uses TRBV2 with TRBJ2-7, with D uncertain. Germline loops: CDR1 SNHLY, CDR2 FYNNEI. Trimming removed 8 bases from V and 2 bases from J, with 13 bases in between. The CDR3 contains 13 residues. The CDR3 reads CASSLWGTYEQYF. DNA for the CDR3: TGTGCCAGCTCCCTCTGGGGAACCTACGAGCAGTACTTC.

In this sample, this clonotype turned up a few times. The chain combines TRBV24-1 with TRBJ2-3; D not resolved. This CDR3 region has 14 residues. V was clipped by 7 bases and J by 0 bases, with 10 bases between them. CDR1 is KGHDR, CDR2 SFDVKD, per germline. CDR3 loop: CATSLGSSTDTQYF. CDR3 DNA: TGTGCCACCAGCCTGGGCTCTAGCACAGATACGCAGTATTTT.

This clonotype was seen many times. The chain has TRBV5-1 and TRBJ2-1; TRBD1 might be the D (6 bases). The CDR3 is 14 amino acids. Trimming shortened V by 9 bases and J by 2 bases, and 15 bases separated the two germline ends. Looked up from germline, CDR1 is SGHRS and CDR2 is YFSETQ. The CDR3, as DNA: TGCGCCACGACCGAGGGACAAACCTACAATGAGCAGTTCTTC. Translated: CATTEGQTYNEQFF.

With regard to this clonotype: Just one base apart from a much larger clone, this may be a read error. This chain connects TRBV7-3 to TRBJ1-5; D gene uncertain. This CDR3 is 13 amino acids long. V was shortened by 2 bases and J by 0 bases, with 2 bases between the two germline ends. CDR1 is SGHTA and CDR2 is FQGTGA in the germline V gene. The CDR3: CASSLDSNQPQHF. The CDR3 region has the DNA TGTGCCAGCAGCTTAGATAGCAATCAGCCCCAGCATTTT.

In its sample, this clonotype was seen many times. The CDR3 region is CASSLGTGGPQETQYF. DNA for the CDR3: TGTGCCAGCAGCTTAGGGACAGGGGGTCCCCAAGAGACCCAGTACTTC. This rearrangement joins TRBV7-8 to TRBJ2-5; 10 bases align to TRBD1. With 1 base clipped from V and 1 base from J, the junction kept 3 bases outside the gene matches. Germline CDR1 is SGHVS and CDR2 is FQNEAQ. The CDR3 has 16 residues.

This clonotype has a handful of counts. The rearrangement links TRBV28 to TRBJ2-5; D might be TRBD1 (5 bases). The V and J ends lost 4 bases and 5 bases respectively, with 29 bases between them. Germline CDR1 reads MDHEN; CDR2 reads SYDVKM. The CDR3 is 19 amino acids. The CDR3: CASSSAPPSEWGGRETQYF. In DNA, the CDR3 is TGTGCCAGCAGTTCCGCCCCTCCGTCGGAGTGGGGCGGCCGGGAGACCCAGTACTTC.

Many counts were recorded for this clonotype. The gene calls are TRBV9 and TRBJ2-5, with D maybe TRBD2 (6 bases). Trimming cost V 4 bases and J 11 bases, with 21 bases left between them. This CDR3 comprises 14 residues. The germline V gene has CDR1 SGDLS and CDR2 YYNGEE. The CDR3 DNA reads TGTGCCAGCAGCCCGACCGCCGGGAGTCCGCTGCAGTACTTC. Translated, it gives CASSPTAGSPLQYF.

This clonotype appeared many times. The J gene is TRBJ2-1, the V gene TRBV7-6, with D hard to call. Germline-derived CDR1 and CDR2 are SGHVS and FNYEAQ. V gave up 0 bases and J gave up 9 bases, with 3 bases separating them. This CDR3 is built from 11 residues. CDR3 in DNA: TGTGCCAGCAGCTTAGCGGTTGAGCAGTTCTTC. Protein: CASSLAVEQFF.

This clonotype was seen repeatedly, ten times or more. V and J are TRBV7-2 and TRBJ2-7; D is unresolved. The CDR3 length is 11 residues. Germline CDR1 is SGHTA and CDR2 is FQGNSA. With 5 bases removed from V and 0 bases from J, the gap between germline ends came to 2 bases. In DNA form, the CDR3 reads TGTGCCAGCAGCGACTCCTACGAGCAGTACTTC. It yields the protein CASSDSYEQYF.

The CDR3 DNA reads as TGCGCCAGCAGCCAAGCCCAGACCGTATTCTTT. Translated, it gives CASSQAQTVFF. The chain combines TRBV4-3 with TRBJ1-1; D gene unclear. The V gene lost 1 base and the J gene lost 14 bases, with 11 bases spanning the gap. Germline assignment: CDR1 LGHNA and CDR2 YSLEER. CDR3 length: 11 amino acids.

This clonotype was counted ten times or more. J is TRBJ2-7 and V is TRBV10-2; D perhaps matches TRBD1 (5 bases). This CDR3 is built from 15 residues. Between the trimmed V and J ends, which lost 6 bases and 0 bases, there was a span of 15 bases. The germline V gene encodes CDR1 WSHSY and CDR2 SAAADI. The CDR3 sequence: CASSATDRSSYEQYF. CDR3 coding DNA: TGCGCCAGCAGCGCCACAGACAGAAGCTCCTACGAGCAGTACTTC.

The V and J genes are TRBV21-1 and TRBJ1-5; the table's D call, TRBD1, was not checked against the DNA. TRBV21-1 is given as a pseudogene. The CDR3 consists of 12 residues. The CDR3 is CADRDRGRPQHF. The CDR3 DNA reads as TGTGCCGACCGGGACAGGGGCAGGCCCCAGCATTTT.

This clonotype has ten or more counts. The rearrangement uses TRBV5-1 and TRBJ2-2; either TRBD1 or TRBD2 may supply D (6 bases each). Trimming pared 4 bases from V and 6 bases from J, leaving 13 bases between. Germline V lookup: CDR1 SGHRS, CDR2 YFSETQ. CDR3 length: 14 amino acids. CDR3 in amino acids: CASSRLGGPGELFF. The DNA for the CDR3 is TGCGCCAGCAGCCGCCTGGGGGGCCCCGGGGAGCTGTTTTTT.

In this sample, this clonotype turned up many times. CDR3 sequence: CASSLARDYGYTF. The CDR3 DNA reads TGTGCCAGCAGCTTAGCCAGGGACTATGGCTACACCTTC. The chain couples TRBV11-2 to TRBJ1-2, with D perhaps matching TRBD1 (5 bases). The V and J ends lost 1 base and 3 bases respectively, with 6 bases between them. Germline loops: CDR1 SGHAT, CDR2 FQNNGV. This CDR3 contains 13 residues.

V and J are TRBV6-2 or TRBV6-3 and TRBJ1-1, with D unclear. The CDR3 totals 12 residues. With 7 bases removed from V and 3 bases from J, the gap between germline ends came to 9 bases. CDR1 and CDR2 from the germline V gene are MNHEY and SVGEGT. The CDR3 reads CASTTRDTEAFF. CDR3 coding DNA: TGTGCCAGCACCACCCGGGACACTGAAGCTTTCTTT.

There are many counts of this clonotype. V is TRBV29-1 and J is TRBJ2-1; 12 nucleotides agree with TRBD1. This CDR3 has 14 residues. V lost 6 bases to trimming and J lost 6 bases; unmatched junction nucleotides: 6. Looked up from germline, CDR1 is SQVTM and CDR2 is ANQGSEA. The CDR3 is CSVVGQGASNEQFF. The CDR3 nucleotides are TGCAGCGTCGTGGGACAGGGGGCGAGCAATGAGCAGTTCTTC.

This clonotype occurred many times. The gene calls are TRBV12-3 or TRBV12-4 and TRBJ1-1; D may be TRBD1 (6 bases). CDR3 length: 15 residues. Trimming left V 7 bases short and J 4 bases short, with 19 bases between. The CDR3 spells CASTRLAGAGTEAFF. As DNA, the CDR3 is TGTGCCAGCACAAGACTCGCAGGGGCAGGCACTGAAGCTTTCTTT.

This clonotype was detected many times. This rearrangement joins TRBV30 to TRBJ2-7; D is ambiguous. V was trimmed by 2 bases and J by 0 bases, leaving 11 bases between them. The germline gives CDR1 GTSNPN, CDR2 SVGIG (reference sequence). This CDR3 is 14 amino acids long. The chain's CDR3 is CAWSLDILSYEQYF. In nucleotides, the CDR3 is TGTGCCTGGAGTCTCGATATACTCTCCTACGAGCAGTACTTC.

This clonotype turned up a few times. J is TRBJ2-5 and V is TRBV7-8, with D unresolved. Trimming cost V 0 bases and J 5 bases, with 13 bases left between them. The CDR3 extends over 15 amino acids. The germline gives CDR1 SGHVS, CDR2 FQNEAQ. The DNA of the CDR3 is TGTGCCAGCAGCTTAGCCCATGACCTGGGGGAGACCCAGTACTTC. Translating it yields CASSLAHDLGETQYF.

The table lists this clonotype with many counts. CDR3 loop: CASSLDTPNYGYTF. DNA for the CDR3: TGTGCCAGCAGCTTGGACACCCCTAACTATGGCTACACCTTC. J is TRBJ1-2 and V is TRBV5-4; no clear D. From germline, CDR1 is SGHNT and CDR2 YYREEE (reference sequence). Trimming left V 0 bases short and J 0 bases short, with 6 bases between. CDR3 length equals 14 residues.

This clonotype was counted ten times or more. This chain joins TRBV5-1 and TRBJ1-1; 8 bases are shared with TRBD1. V trimming: 1 base; J trimming: 0 bases; junction bases outside the gene matches: 11. CDR1 is SGHRS, CDR2 YFSETQ, per germline. CDR3 size: 18 residues. CDR3 sequence: CASSLSGGGSNMNTEAFF. The CDR3 bases are TGCGCCAGCAGCTTGTCAGGGGGCGGCTCGAACATGAACACTGAAGCTTTCTTT.

This clonotype was observed many times. The chain combines TRBV3-1 with TRBJ2-5, with D hard to call. Germline V gene lookup returns CDR1 LGHDT and CDR2 YNNKEL (reference sequence). The CDR3 has 13 residues. V was shortened by 10 bases and J by 5 bases, with 17 bases between the two germline ends. CDR3 nucleotides: TGTGCCACCGCAGCTCCCGACCGGGAGACCCAGTACTTC. This gives the protein CATAAPDRETQYF.

This clonotype appeared many times. This chain connects TRBV18 to TRBJ1-1; unclear D gene. The germline CDR1 and CDR2 sequences are KGHSH and LQKENI. The V and J ends lost 5 bases and 2 bases respectively, with 21 bases between them. The CDR3 is 17 residues long. The CDR3 DNA is TGTGCCAGCTCATCAGATAGAAACGGGGTTACAAACACTGAAGCTTTCTTT. Translation gives CASSSDRNGVTNTEAFF.

This clonotype was seen at least ten times. The chain combines TRBV10-3 with TRBJ2-5, with D possibly TRBD1 on 7 matching bases. CDR3 length: 15 amino acids. Germline CDR1 and CDR2: ENHRY and SYGVKD. With 6 bases removed from V and 5 bases from J, the gap between germline ends came to 19 bases. CDR3 nucleotides: TGTGCCATCAGCGGAGGGGGCAGAGGAGAGGAGACCCAGTACTTC. It encodes CAISGGGRGEETQYF.

Notes on this clonotype: The CDR3 does not close with the conserved phenylalanine or tryptophan, likely indicating a read error. This rearrangement joins TRBV20-1 to TRBJ2-5, with 7 positions matching TRBD1. CDR3 length: 13 amino acids. V lost 1 base and J lost 3; bases outside the gene matches: 2. CDR1 and CDR2 (germline): DFQATT, SNEGSKA (reference sequence). CDR3 protein: CSARAGTEETQYI. CDR3 DNA sequence: TGCAGTGCTAGAGCGGGGACAGAAGAGACCCAGTACATC.

This clonotype was counted a single time. This may be a read error: a much more frequent sequence differs by one nucleotide. The J gene is TRBJ2-7, the V gene TRBV7-9; 7 bases fit TRBD1. The CDR3 covers 16 residues. Germline CDR1 is SEHNR and CDR2 is FQNEAQ (reference sequence). This chain's CDR3 is CASSTRTGRFSYEQCF. The DNA of the CDR3 is TGTGCCAGCAGCACCCGGACAGGCCGGTTCTCCTACGAGCAGTGCTTC.